One T cell receptor (beta chain) is described in this entry. The sample belongs to a study of shared clonotypes between healthy human individuals. The table came from immunoSEQ multiplex PCR; TCRdb's copy has only in-frame clones and leaves some out. Here the sample spans about 980,000 clones, 60% to 85% being singletons. The sample taken for sequencing was memory CD4+ T cells sorted from blood. Subset noted: CD45RA-negative fraction. The receptor was derived from a young man in good health.

DNA for the CDR3: TGTGCCAGCTCACAAACACAGGGCCTAGCCTACGAGCAGTACTTC. This encodes CASSQTQGLAYEQYF. The J gene is TRBJ2-7, the V gene TRBV18; tentative D call: TRBD1 (6 bases). This CDR3 comprises 15 residues. Germline V CDR1 and CDR2: KGHSH, LQKENI. V was trimmed by 4 bases and J by 2 bases, leaving 15 bases between them.